Listed below are T cell receptor beta chains from one sample, sequenced in a study of cytomegalovirus exposure and HLA in healthy donors. Assay used: immunoSEQ multiplex PCR; TCRdb lists only in-frame clones, some missing. The repertoire shows 130,000 or so clones; the top ten hold about 1.6%. The source material was PBMCs. The receptors were sampled from a middle-aged woman in good health and CMV-seronegative. Both conserved end residues are part of each CDR3. D genes are given only for firm matches.

V gene	D gene	J gene	CDR3 protein	CDR3 DNA
TRBV2	-	TRBJ1-5	CASMGEGPQHF	TGTGCCAGCATGGGGGAGGGGCCCCAGCATTTT
TRBV2	-	TRBJ2-3	CASSLREPSTDTQCF	TGTGCCAGCAGCCTAAGAGAGCCTAGCACAGATACGCAGTGTTTT
TRBV5-1	-	TRBJ1-1	CASSPGGQVTEAFF	TGCGCCAGCAGTCCTGGGGGCCAGGTCACTGAAGCTTTCTTT
TRBV9	TRBD2	TRBJ2-7	CASSVGGGSPSYEQYF	TGTGCCAGCAGCGTAGGGGGGGGTTCCCCCTCCTACGAGCAGTACTTC
TRBV5-6	-	TRBJ2-7	CASTRRLSYEQYF	TGTGCCAGCACCCGAAGACTCTCCTACGAGCAGTACTTC
TRBV28	TRBD2	TRBJ2-4	CASSYWGTKERLAKNIQYF	TGTGCCAGCAGTTACTGGGGGACTAAGGAGCGGCTAGCCAAAAACATTCAGTACTTC
TRBV15	TRBD1	TRBJ2-7	CATSREQGLTYEQYF	TGTGCCACCAGCAGAGAACAGGGGCTCACCTACGAGCAGTACTTC
TRBV27	-	TRBJ1-1	CASKILGGPEAFF	TGTGCCAGCAAAATCCTCGGGGGGCCTGAAGCTTTCTTT
TRBV6-1	-	TRBJ1-3	CASSEAGRGRHTIYF	TGTGCCAGCAGTGAAGCGGGGAGGGGCCGTCACACCATATATTTT
TRBV2	TRBD2	TRBJ2-5	CASRRLAGLQETQYF	TGTGCCAGCAGGAGACTAGCGGGGCTCCAAGAGACCCAGTACTTC
TRBV6-4	-	TRBJ2-3	CASSDSPTTDTQYF	TGTGCCAGCAGTGACTCGCCTACCACAGATACGCAGTATTTT
TRBV11-1	TRBD1	TRBJ1-6	CASRLDREDSPLHF	TGTGCCAGCAGACTCGACAGGGAAGACTCACCCCTCCACTTT
TRBV29-1	-	TRBJ2-5	CSVEEGRETQYF	TGCAGCGTTGAGGAGGGACGGGAGACCCAGTACTTC
TRBV7-3	-	TRBJ1-1	CASSSQGQYTEAFF	TGTGCCAGCAGCTCACAGGGTCAGTACACTGAAGCTTTCTTT
TRBV11-1	TRBD1	TRBJ1-2	CASSLAGTGAAGYTF	TGTGCCAGCAGCTTGGCCGGGACAGGGGCCGCTGGCTACACCTTC
TRBV5-6	TRBD1	TRBJ1-2	CASSSRTGRGYGYTF	TGTGCCAGCAGCTCCAGGACAGGGAGAGGCTATGGCTACACCTTC
TRBV4-3	-	TRBJ1-5	CASSQEAHSNQPQHF	TGCGCCAGCAGCCAAGAGGCTCATAGCAATCAGCCCCAGCATTTT
TRBV10-3	-	TRBJ1-5	CAISESVRSVPVLHF	TGTGCCATCAGTGAGTCAGTCAGGTCTGTACCAGTTCTACATTTT
TRBV7-8	TRBD1	TRBJ1-6	CASSQGQGFSSYNSPLHF	TGTGCCAGCAGTCAAGGACAGGGTTTTAGCTCCTATAATTCACCCCTCCACTTT
TRBV18	-	TRBJ1-2	CASSPVKNYGYTF	TGTGCCAGCTCACCAGTCAAAAACTATGGCTACACCTTC
TRBV19	TRBD1	TRBJ1-5	CASSISQGAFQGWPQHF	TGTGCCAGTAGTATCTCACAGGGGGCTTTCCAAGGTTGGCCCCAGCATTTT
TRBV28	TRBD1	TRBJ1-3	CASSSQGAGNTIYF	TGTGCCAGCAGTTCACAGGGGGCTGGAAACACCATATATTTT
TRBV7-2	-	TRBJ1-3	CASSLQGSGNTIYF	TGTGCCAGCAGCTTACAGGGGTCCGGAAACACCATATATTTT
TRBV19	-	TRBJ2-6	CASKRDSGANVLTF	TGTGCCAGTAAGCGTGATTCTGGGGCCAACGTCCTGACTTTC
TRBV4-1	-	TRBJ1-1	CASSHGQFEAFF	TGCGCCAGCAGCCACGGACAGTTCGAAGCTTTCTTT
TRBV7-9	-	TRBJ2-3	CASSLPRVPTDTQYF	TGTGCCAGCAGCTTACCTCGGGTCCCCACAGATACGCAGTATTTT
TRBV9	TRBD2	TRBJ2-2	CASSELAGGHTGELFF	TGTGCCAGCAGCGAGTTAGCGGGGGGCCACACCGGGGAGCTGTTTTTT
TRBV5-3	TRBD2	TRBJ2-3	CARSFLLAGSTDTQYF	TGTGCCAGAAGCTTTCTCTTAGCGGGGAGCACAGATACGCAGTATTTT